These 30 T cell receptor beta chains originate from one sample sequenced in a study of regulatory T cells in long-lasting Graves disease. Building the TCR beta libraries relied on iRepertoire HTBI primers, and CDR3 regions underwent Arm-PCR. Each CDR3 protein gets one entry after TCRdb re-called the multiplex PCR reads with MiXCR. The top ten hold about 17% of the sample, which has about 620,000 distinct CDR3 sequences, roughly 15% seen once. Time point reported: newly diagnosed GD, antithyroid drugs for less than 3 months. PBMC-derived RNA was used for the TCR library. This sample was also put to use in a study of T cells in Graves' hyperthyroidism and ophthalmopathy.

The sample in question was peripheral blood mononuclear cells (PBMCs), obtained at new diagnosis, from a patient treated with antithyroid drugs. These receptors were taken from a woman aged 25 to 39 with Graves disease.

The V call is TRBV5-6, the J call TRBJ2-1, with a possible D match to TRBD2 (5 bases). The CDR3 is made up of 15 amino acids. Germline CDR1 reads SGHDT; CDR2 reads YYEEEE. V shed 2 bases and J shed 5 bases, with 14 bases lying between them. CDR3 in DNA: TGTGCCAGCAGCTTCCGGAGGTCCCTGGACAATGAGCAGTTCTTC. The encoded protein is CASSFRRSLDNEQFF.

The chain employs TRBV15 and TRBJ2-5; 10 positions agree with TRBD1. J lost 2 bases, V lost 5 bases, and 17 bases had no gene match. The CDR3 contains 19 residues. The germline V gene encodes CDR1 LNHNV and CDR2 YYDKDF (reference sequence). The CDR3 loop reads CATSGRPIGTGDTQETQYF. In DNA form, the CDR3 reads TGTGCCACCAGCGGACGCCCTATCGGGACAGGGGATACTCAAGAGACCCAGTACTTC.

This clonotype was counted between two and nine times. This chain uses TRBV6-5 with TRBJ2-7; D is perhaps TRBD2 (6 bases). The length of the CDR3 is 12 residues. Looked up from germline, CDR1 is MNHEY and CDR2 is SVGAGI. V was pared by 2 bases and J by 9 bases, with 11 bases between. The DNA of the CDR3 is TGTGCCAGCAGTTACGAGGAGGGCGGGCAGTACTTC. Its protein is CASSYEEGGQYF.

This chain connects TRBV28 to TRBJ2-7; 7 bases map to TRBD2. Germline CDR1 MDHEN, CDR2 SYDVKM. CDR3 length: 14 amino acids. Trimming removed 1 base from V and 6 bases from J; junction bases left unmatched: 6. This CDR3 reads CASSLSREWVEQYF. The DNA for the CDR3 is TGTGCCAGCAGTTTATCGCGGGAGTGGGTCGAGCAGTACTTC.

This clonotype was seen just once. A read error may explain this, as a much larger clone is one base away. This sequence joins TRBV12-3 or TRBV12-4 and TRBJ1-5; D is perhaps TRBD1 (5 bases). With 4 bases removed from V and 4 bases from J, the gap between germline ends came to 14 bases. The CDR3 contains 15 residues. CDR3 region: CASSSTGTLNQPQHF. CDR3 coding DNA: TGTGCCAGCAGTTCAACCGGGACTCTGAATCAGCCCCAGCATTTT.

This chain links TRBV6-2 or TRBV6-3 with TRBJ1-3; D is undetermined. The germline V gene has CDR1 MNHEY and CDR2 SVGEGT. Trimming stripped 2 bases from V and 4 bases from J, with 3 bases between. The CDR3 sequence is 12 residues long. In DNA form, the CDR3 reads TGTGCCAGCAGTTACACAGGAAACACCATATATTTT. As protein: CASSYTGNTIYF.

This chain connects TRBV24-1 to TRBJ2-7; no clear D gene. Trimming left V 4 bases short and J 6 bases short, with 9 bases between. The V gene's germline CDR1 is KGHDR and CDR2 SFDVKD. This CDR3 has 12 amino acids. The CDR3 is CATSEKGIEQYF. For the CDR3, the DNA is TGTGCCACCAGTGAAAAGGGTATCGAGCAGTACTTC.

The chain is built from TRBV5-1 and TRBJ2-3; TRBD2 agrees at 14 bases. CDR1 and CDR2 from the germline V gene are SGHRS and YFSETQ. The length of the CDR3 is 18 residues. V shed 4 bases, J shed 5 bases, and the junction held 12 bases outside the gene matches. The CDR3 nucleotides read TGCGCCAGCAGCGTCACCAGACTAGCGGGAGGGCCGGGAGATACGCAGTATTTT. Protein sequence: CASSVTRLAGGPGDTQYF.

The rearrangement joins TRBV4-1 to TRBJ2-5; D is undetermined. V lost 2 bases, J lost 4 bases, and 17 bases lay in between. CDR1 is MGHRA and CDR2 is YSYEKL in the germline V gene. The CDR3 totals 16 residues. The CDR3 coding sequence is TGCGCCAGCAGCCAAAACTCACTGGGTCGTGGAGAGACCCAGTACTTC. It yields the protein CASSQNSLGRGETQYF.

J is TRBJ2-1 and V is TRBV6-2 or TRBV6-3; possibly TRBD1 for D (7 bases). This CDR3 is 16 amino acids long. Trimming left V 2 bases short and J 8 bases short, with 19 bases between. CDR1 MNHEY and CDR2 SVGEGT come from the germline V gene. The CDR3 sequence is CASSYLGTERGDEQFF. The CDR3 nucleotides are TGTGCCAGCAGTTACCTCGGGACAGAGAGGGGGGATGAGCAGTTCTTC.

The chain links TRBV3-1 to TRBJ2-7, with D perhaps matching TRBD1 (6 bases). The CDR3 covers 15 residues. The ends were cut back, 1 base at V and 3 bases at J, with 13 bases in the middle. CDR1 is LGHDT, CDR2 YNNKEL, per germline (reference sequence). Here the CDR3 reads CASSQVVNRVYEQYF. DNA of the CDR3: TGTGCCAGCAGCCAAGTCGTAAACAGGGTCTACGAGCAGTACTTC.

This clonotype showed up many times. The rearrangement links TRBV7-2 to TRBJ1-5; D gene ambiguous. This CDR3 has 14 amino acids. Looked up from germline, CDR1 is SGHTA and CDR2 is FQGNSA. The germline V and J ends were trimmed by 3 bases and 3 bases, with 9 bases remaining between them. CDR3 DNA sequence: TGTGCCAGCAGCTTTGGCAGCTACAATCAGCCCCAGCATTTT. It yields the protein CASSFGSYNQPQHF.

Many counts were recorded for this clonotype. The chain employs TRBV28 and TRBJ1-5; 7 positions agree with TRBD1. CDR3 length: 19 residues. CDR1 is MDHEN, CDR2 SYDVKM, per germline. The J segment lost 2 bases and the V segment lost 8 bases, leaving 21 bases of the junction unmatched. In nucleotides, the CDR3 is TGTGCCAGCGGCGCAATGGGGTTCAGGGGGAGTTCAGGCAATCAGCCCCAGCATTTT. It yields the protein CASGAMGFRGSSGNQPQHF. The variable domain in full, completed from reference TRBV28 and TRBJ1-5, reads DVKVTQSSRYLVKRTGEKVFLECVQDMDHENMFWYRQDPGLGLRLIYFSYDVKMKEKGDIPEGYSVSREKKERFSLILESASTNQTSMYLCASGAMGFRGSSGNQPQHFGDGTRLSIL.

The V and J genes are TRBV2 and TRBJ2-2, with 10 positions matching TRBD1. This CDR3 region has 14 residues. From germline, CDR1 is SNHLY and CDR2 FYNNEI. The V and J ends lost 8 bases and 6 bases, in that order; junction bases with no gene match: 6. DNA of the CDR3: TGTGCCAGCGGCGGGACAGGGGACCCCGGGGAGCTGTTTTTT. As protein: CASGGTGDPGELFF.

This clonotype was seen a few times. This chain uses TRBV6-1 with TRBJ2-2; 7 bases line up with TRBD2. Trimming cost V 6 bases and J 4 bases; bases outside gene matches: 11. This CDR3 contains 16 residues. Germline V gene sequence: CDR1 MNHNS, CDR2 SASEGT. In DNA, the CDR3 is TGTGCCAGCAGCGCCTCCCCTAGCGGCCGCACCGGGGAGCTGTTTTTT. Its protein product is CASSASPSGRTGELFF.

Details on this clonotype: This could be a read error, since a much larger clone is one nucleotide away. The chain carries TRBV27 and TRBJ2-3; D unresolved. Gene TRBJ1-5 matches the end of the DNA better, so the J call may be wrong. In germline, CDR1 is MNHEY, CDR2 SMNVEV (reference sequence). The CDR3 sequence is 13 residues long. Here the CDR3 reads CASSLMSTDTQHF. The CDR3 nucleotides are TGTGCCAGCAGTTTAATGAGCACAGATACGCAGCATTTT.

There are a few counts of this clonotype. The chain employs TRBV12-3 or TRBV12-4 and TRBJ1-1; a possible D gene is TRBD1 (6 bases). The CDR3 extends over 15 amino acids. The V and J ends lost 4 bases and 1 base respectively, with 13 bases between them. In nucleotides, the CDR3 is TGTGCCAGCAGTTCACAGGGTATTGGGAACACTGAAGCTTTCTTT. It yields the protein CASSSQGIGNTEAFF.

This clonotype was picked up many times. The rearrangement uses TRBV6-9 and TRBJ2-3; D uncertain. The CDR3 extends over 11 amino acids. In germline, CDR1 is MNHGY, CDR2 SVAAGI. Trimming pared 3 bases from V and 10 bases from J, leaving 8 bases between. CDR3 loop: CASSYSSAQYF. The CDR3 DNA follows: TGTGCCAGCAGTTACTCCTCTGCGCAGTATTTT.

Ten or more counts support this clonotype. The genes are TRBV30 and TRBJ1-5; a possible D gene is TRBD1 (5 bases). Between the trimmed V and J ends, which lost 1 base and 5 bases, there was a span of 9 bases. Germline V gene lookup returns CDR1 GTSNPN and CDR2 SVGIG (reference sequence). CDR3 length equals 13 residues. The CDR3 region is CAWSGGRDQPQHF. The CDR3 bases are TGTGCCTGGAGTGGGGGACGTGATCAGCCCCAGCATTTT.

The chain uses TRBV14 and TRBJ2-2, with D possibly matching TRBD2 (5 bases). The CDR3 loop spans 17 amino acids. The germline V and J ends were trimmed by 0 bases and 2 bases, with 13 bases remaining between them. CDR1 is SGHDN and CDR2 is FVKESK in the germline V gene. CDR3 sequence (DNA): TGTGCCAGCAGCCAAGATCGTGGAGGCTCCAACACCGGGGAGCTGTTTTTT. Translation: CASSQDRGGSNTGELFF.

The chain is built from TRBV5-1 and TRBJ1-3; the D gene is possibly TRBD1 (6 bases). Germline-derived CDR1 and CDR2 are SGHRS and YFSETQ. V lost 4 bases and J lost 3, with 17 bases in between. There are 16 residues in the CDR3. The CDR3 DNA is TGCGCCAGCAGCCCAATGGCCAGGGGTAGTGGAAACACCATATATTTT. Protein sequence: CASSPMARGSGNTIYF.

This clonotype was counted many times. This sequence joins TRBV20-1 and TRBJ1-2; D remains ambiguous. CDR1 DFQATT and CDR2 SNEGSKA come from the germline V gene (reference sequence). The ends were cut back, 6 bases at V and 7 bases at J, with 9 bases in the middle. This CDR3 contains 10 residues. The CDR3 protein is CSASGSGYTF. The CDR3 bases are TGCAGTGCGTCTGGGAGTGGCTACACCTTC.

This clonotype turned up a few times. The J gene is TRBJ2-7, the V gene TRBV18; the D gene is possibly TRBD2 (5 bases). The germline V and J ends were trimmed by 6 bases and 4 bases, with 19 bases remaining between them. The CDR3 runs to 15 residues. Germline V gives CDR1 KGHSH, CDR2 LQKENI. This chain's CDR3 is CASSAGHTTEYEQYF. CDR3 DNA: TGTGCCAGCTCCGCGGGCCACACTACAGAATACGAGCAGTACTTC.

The chain is built from TRBV7-9 and TRBJ1-5; D gene unclear. V gave up 2 bases and J gave up 5 bases, with 4 bases separating them. CDR3 size: 12 residues. Looked up from germline, CDR1 is SEHNR and CDR2 is FQNEAQ (reference sequence). The CDR3 sequence: CASSLKDQPQHF. The DNA of the CDR3 is TGTGCCAGCAGCTTAAAGGATCAGCCCCAGCATTTT.

In its sample, this clonotype was seen many times. J is TRBJ1-6 and V is TRBV7-9; D call uncertain. CDR1 and CDR2 from the germline V gene are SEHNR and FQNEAQ (reference sequence). The V gene lost 1 base and the J gene lost 5 bases, with 9 bases spanning the gap. This CDR3 has 15 amino acids. In DNA, the CDR3 is TGTGCCAGCAGCTTAGTGCAGACCGATAATTCACCCCTCCACTTT. Its translation is CASSLVQTDNSPLHF.

This clonotype was counted ten times or more. CDR3 loop: CASSPGVGGSSYEQYF. The CDR3 coding sequence is TGTGCCAGCAGCCCGGGAGTAGGCGGGAGCTCCTACGAGCAGTACTTC. This rearrangement joins TRBV7-2 to TRBJ2-7, with 7 bases that match TRBD2. J lost 0 bases, V lost 5 bases, and 10 bases had no gene match. Per the germline V gene, CDR1 is SGHTA and CDR2 is FQGNSA. There are 16 residues in the CDR3.

The chain employs TRBV11-3 and TRBJ2-7; D may be TRBD1 or TRBD2 (5 bases each). The CDR3 covers 16 residues. Trimming removed 5 bases at V and 7 bases at J, with 24 bases between. CDR1 is SGHNT, CDR2 YENEEA, per germline. The CDR3 bases are TGTGCCAGCAGCCCGGGGCAGTTCTTCGATACGGGTGAGCAGTACTTC. Protein: CASSPGQFFDTGEQYF.

The rearrangement joins TRBV19 to TRBJ2-7; D perhaps matches TRBD1 (6 bases). Germline CDR1 reads LNHDA; CDR2 reads SQIVND (reference sequence). The CDR3 length is 13 residues. With 2 bases removed from V and 5 bases from J, the gap between germline ends came to 10 bases. The CDR3 DNA is TGTGCCAGTAGTATAAACAGGGTGGACGAGCAGTACTTC. It is translated as CASSINRVDEQYF.

This clonotype was picked up many times. V gene TRBV9 combines with J gene TRBJ2-7, with D tentatively TRBD2 (6 bases). V dropped 0 bases and J dropped 3 bases, with 13 bases sitting between them. This CDR3 contains 15 residues. Per the germline V gene, CDR1 is SGDLS and CDR2 is YYNGEE. CDR3 DNA sequence: TGTGCCAGCAGCGTAGCGGAGGGGCCCTTCTACGAGCAGTACTTC. It encodes CASSVAEGPFYEQYF.

The chain uses TRBV5-1 and TRBJ2-1; D is uncertain. Per germline, CDR1 SGHRS and CDR2 YFSETQ. This CDR3 comprises 16 residues. Trimming took off 1 base at V and 0 bases at J, with 11 bases between the two ends. CDR3 bases: TGCGCCAGCAGCTTGAGAGGATGGAGCTCCTACAATGAGCAGTTCTTC. Translation gives CASSLRGWSSYNEQFF.